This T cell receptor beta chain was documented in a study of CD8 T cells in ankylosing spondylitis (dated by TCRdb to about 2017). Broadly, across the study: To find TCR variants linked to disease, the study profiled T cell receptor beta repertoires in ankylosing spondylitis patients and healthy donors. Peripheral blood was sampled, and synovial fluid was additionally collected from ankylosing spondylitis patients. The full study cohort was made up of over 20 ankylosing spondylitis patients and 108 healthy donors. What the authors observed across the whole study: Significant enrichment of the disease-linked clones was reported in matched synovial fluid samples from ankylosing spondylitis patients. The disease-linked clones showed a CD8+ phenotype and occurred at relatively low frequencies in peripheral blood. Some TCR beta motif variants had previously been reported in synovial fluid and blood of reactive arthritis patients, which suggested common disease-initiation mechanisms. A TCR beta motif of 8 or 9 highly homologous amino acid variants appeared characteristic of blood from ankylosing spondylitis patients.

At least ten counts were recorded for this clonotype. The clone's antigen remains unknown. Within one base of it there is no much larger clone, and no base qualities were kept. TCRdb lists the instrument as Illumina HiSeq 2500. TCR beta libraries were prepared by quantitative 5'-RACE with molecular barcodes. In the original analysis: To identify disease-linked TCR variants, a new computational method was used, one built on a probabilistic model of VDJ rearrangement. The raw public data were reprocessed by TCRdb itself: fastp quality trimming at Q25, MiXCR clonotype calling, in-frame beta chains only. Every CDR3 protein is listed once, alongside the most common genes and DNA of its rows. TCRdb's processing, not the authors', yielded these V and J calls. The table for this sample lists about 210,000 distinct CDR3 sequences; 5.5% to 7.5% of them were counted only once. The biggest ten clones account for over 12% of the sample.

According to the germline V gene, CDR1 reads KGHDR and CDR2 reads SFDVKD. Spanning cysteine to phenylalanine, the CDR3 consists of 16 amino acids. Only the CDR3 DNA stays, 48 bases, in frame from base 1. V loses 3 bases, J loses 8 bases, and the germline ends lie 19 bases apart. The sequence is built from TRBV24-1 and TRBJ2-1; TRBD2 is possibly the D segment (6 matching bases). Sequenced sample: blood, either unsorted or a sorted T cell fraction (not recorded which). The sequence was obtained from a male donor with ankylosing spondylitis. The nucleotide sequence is TGTGCCACCAGTGATGGGGCCGTGGGACTCTGGCATGAGCAGTTCTTC. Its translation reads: CATSDGAVGLWHEQFF.